Sequencing of this TCR beta chain was carried out in a study of CD8+ T cells in alopecia areata. Alopecia areata patients had lesional scalp punch biopsies and peripheral blood taken from them. Germline CDR1 is SQVTM and CDR2 is ANQGSEA. The germline V and J ends were trimmed by 4 bases and 4 bases, with 14 bases remaining between them. This CDR3 has 13 residues. Study results and caveats: Mouse data revealed clearer TCR sharing than patient data did, a gap possibly tied to HLA.

The sequencing template was cDNA reverse transcribed from extracted RNA. Repertoires were generated with immunoSEQ multiplex PCR, while TCRdb's copy carries only in-frame clones and drops some. The sample holds 90,000 to 130,000 clones, 50% to 60% seen once. Regarding this clone: The antigen is not known. Other DNA sequences from this sample encode an identical CDR3 as well.

J is TRBJ2-7 and V is TRBV29-1, with D unclear. This sequence was found in a human donor with alopecia areata. The sample consisted of NKG2D-low CD8+ T cells sorted from blood. The CDR3 sequence: CSVVAISSYEQYF. CDR3 nucleotides: TGCAGCGTTGTGGCTATTAGCTCTTACGAGCAGTACTTC.